The present T cell receptor (beta chain) was sequenced within a study of blood T cell repertoires in COVID-19. Study overall: There were acute and convalescent COVID-19 samples, and they came from the United States, Italy and Spain.

Germline trimming cut 3 bases from V and 4 bases from J; bases unmatched to any gene: 2. This CDR3 region has 14 residues. Germline CDR1 reads DFQATT; CDR2 reads SNEGSKA (reference sequence). Study processing details: Quantification of nucleated cells was approximated via reference gene primer amplification. This table comes from immunoSEQ multiplex PCR, and its TCRdb copy is limited to in-frame clones, with some not included. That table supplies the V and J calls and clone size; D and trimming were determined from the DNA. This table holds some 120,000 clones, roughly nine tenths found once. Seattle enrolled patients during active infection and tracked them longitudinally.

The sample comprised peripheral blood. The TCR was taken from a man in his sixties with COVID-19, enrolled during active disease. The chain has TRBV20-1 and TRBJ1-6, with TRBD1 matching over 8 bases. CDR3 region: CSASGQGYNSPLHF. The CDR3 DNA reads TGCAGTGCTAGTGGACAGGGATATAATTCACCCCTCCACTTT.